This TCR beta chain came from a study of shared clonotypes between healthy human individuals. Study background: The plates for each donor numbered three CD4 naive, three CD4 memory, two CD8 naive and one CD8 memory.

CDR1 is MNHEY, CDR2 SMNVEV, per germline (reference sequence). This CDR3 has 14 residues. V was pared by 4 bases and J by 4 bases, with 3 bases of the junction left unmatched. Profiling relied on immunoSEQ multiplex PCR, and the TCRdb table lists in-frame clones only, not all of them. The data show roughly 2,300,000 clones, around 93% seen once. This clone has more than one count but fewer than ten. Its target is not known. Study results and limitations: Naive subsets tended to show greater estimated richness than memory subsets.

This chain connects TRBV27 to TRBJ2-2, with 7 bases that match TRBD1. Sequencing input: naive CD4+ T cells from PBMCs. Subset given: CD45RA+ positively selected. This TCR was sampled from a man between 18 and 29 years old in good health. Some clones in this sample may be carry-over from other donors' samples. DNA of the CDR3: TGTGCCAGCAGTTCCACAGGGGTCACCGGGGAGCTGTTTTTT. Translating it yields CASSSTGVTGELFF.